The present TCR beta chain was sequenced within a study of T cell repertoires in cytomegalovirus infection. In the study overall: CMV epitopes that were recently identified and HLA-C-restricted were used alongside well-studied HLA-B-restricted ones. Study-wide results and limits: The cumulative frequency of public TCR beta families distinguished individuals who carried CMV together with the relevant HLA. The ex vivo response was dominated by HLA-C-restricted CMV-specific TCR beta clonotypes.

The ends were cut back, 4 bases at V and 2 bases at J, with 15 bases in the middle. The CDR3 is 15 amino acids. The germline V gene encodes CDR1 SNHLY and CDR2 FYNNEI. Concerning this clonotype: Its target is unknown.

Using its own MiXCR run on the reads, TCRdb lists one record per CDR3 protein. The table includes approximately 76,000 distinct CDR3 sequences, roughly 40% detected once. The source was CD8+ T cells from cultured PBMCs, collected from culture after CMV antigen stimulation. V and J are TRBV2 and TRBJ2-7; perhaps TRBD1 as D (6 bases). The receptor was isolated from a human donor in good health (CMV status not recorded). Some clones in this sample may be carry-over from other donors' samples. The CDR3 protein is CASSGPRGKTYEQYF. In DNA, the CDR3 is TGTGCCAGCAGTGGCCCGAGGGGGAAGACCTACGAGCAGTACTTC.